This T cell receptor (beta chain) was profiled in a study of blood T cells in healthy people across ages. Each donor was a healthy Caucasian individual from Russia, aged 6 to 90. The table lists this clonotype with a few counts. Its antigen is not identified. Then a second PCR, running about 6 to 11 cycles, was carried out with a sample-barcoded 5' primer and a J-beta primer mix. Through a template-switch adaptor with 12 random nucleotides, each cDNA molecule received a tag. One entry per CDR3 protein, called by TCRdb with MiXCR from the 5' RACE reads. The table includes hundreds of thousands of distinct CDR3 sequences, about 55% detected once. Points from the study as a whole: Conclusively comparing naive with antigen-experienced cells was impossible with unsorted PBMCs.

The CDR3 has 16 amino acids. V was clipped by 5 bases and J by 4 bases, with 20 bases between them. Germline lookup yields CDR1 SGHAT and CDR2 FQNNGV. The receptor comes from a man aged 80 or over in good health. This sequence joins TRBV11-2 and TRBJ1-2; D remains unclear. Sequencing was performed on blood. Here the CDR3 DNA reads TGTGCCAGCAGCCCGGAACCGGGCTTTATCGGCTATGGCTACACCTTC. Amino acid sequence: CASSPEPGFIGYGYTF.